These 21 T cell receptor beta chains were sequenced from one sample in a study of blood T cell repertoires in COVID-19. Sequencing used immunoSEQ multiplex PCR; TCRdb keeps in-frame clones, though not all of them. The sample contains about 140,000 clones, 60% to 80% of which appear only once. The specimen was PBMCs or T cells enriched from blood (not recorded which). The receptors derive from a woman aged 50 to 65 who had recovered from COVID-19.

The rearrangement links TRBV10-3 to TRBJ2-7, with unresolved D. Deletions cut 0 bases from V and 0 bases from J, with 6 bases between. The CDR3 runs 14 residues. Germline V gene lookup returns CDR1 ENHRY and CDR2 SYGVKD. The CDR3, as DNA: TGTGCCATCAGTGAGTCTTTGAGCTCCTACGAGCAGTACTTC. This translates into CAISESLSSYEQYF.

This chain joins TRBV18 and TRBJ2-1; 12 nucleotides match TRBD1. Per germline, CDR1 KGHSH and CDR2 LQKENI. The CDR3 loop spans 16 amino acids. Losses at the gene ends were 3 bases for V and 8 bases for J; bases not matched to a gene: 8. CDR3 region: CASSPRGQGANDEQFF. In DNA, the CDR3 is TGTGCCAGCTCACCGAGGGGACAGGGGGCGAATGATGAGCAGTTCTTC. Variable domain in full (rest from reference TRBV18 and TRBJ2-1): NAGVMQNPRHLVRRRGQEARLRCSPMKGHSHVYWYRQLPEEGLKFMVYLQKENIIDESGMPKERFSAEFPKEGPSILRIQQVVRGDSAAYFCASSPRGQGANDEQFFGPGTRLTVL.

This chain links TRBV5-8 with TRBJ1-1, with 8 bases that match TRBD1. V dropped 0 bases and J dropped 1; count of bases not matched to a gene: 5. Germline loops: CDR1 SGHTS, CDR2 YDEGEE. The CDR3 runs to 16 residues. The CDR3 bases are TGTGCCAGCAGCTTGGAAGTAGGGACAGGGAACACTGAAGCTTTCTTT. Protein sequence: CASSLEVGTGNTEAFF.

The rearrangement links TRBV30 to TRBJ2-5; TRBD2 matches at 13 bases. Germline assignment: CDR1 GTSNPN and CDR2 SVGIG (reference sequence). Germline trimming cut 2 bases from V and 3 bases from J; bases unmatched to any gene: 3. The CDR3 consists of 15 residues. CDR3 in DNA: TGTGCCTGGAGTCTCGGACTAGCGGGAGAAGAGACCCAGTACTTC. Translation: CAWSLGLAGEETQYF.

The rearrangement links TRBV28 to TRBJ1-4; TRBD1 is a possible D gene (6 bases). Trimming shortened V by 6 bases and J by 7 bases, and 15 bases separated the two germline ends. Germline CDR1 and CDR2: MDHEN and SYDVKM. The CDR3 covers 14 residues. CDR3 sequence: CASRSGGAGEKLFF. The CDR3 DNA follows: TGTGCCAGCAGGTCGGGGGGGGCGGGTGAAAAACTGTTTTTT. Combining the CDR3 with reference TRBV28 and TRBJ1-4 gives the whole variable domain DVKVTQSSRYLVKRTGEKVFLECVQDMDHENMFWYRQDPGLGLRLIYFSYDVKMKEKGDIPEGYSVSREKKERFSLILESASTNQTSMYLCASRSGGAGEKLFFGSGTQLSVL.

The V and J genes are TRBV6-6 and TRBJ2-7; D uncertain. Germline CDR1 and CDR2: MNHNY and SVGAGI (reference sequence). V dropped 6 bases and J dropped 0 bases, with 6 bases sitting between them. The CDR3 has 12 residues. The CDR3 loop is CASSLRSYEQYF. The CDR3 DNA reads TGTGCCAGCAGCCTACGCTCCTACGAGCAGTACTTC.

The chain combines TRBV3-1 (or the pseudogene TRBV3-2) with TRBJ1-2; TRBD1 aligns across 9 bases. The CDR3 contains 14 residues. Germline V lookup: CDR1 LGHDT, CDR2 YNNKEL (reference sequence). J gave up 4 bases and V 6 bases, and 6 bases lay outside the gene matches. In DNA form, the CDR3 reads TGTGCCAGCAGACGCGACAGGGGGACCTATGGCTACACCTTC. Its protein product is CASRRDRGTYGYTF.

There are a few counts of this clone. The chain combines TRBV3-1 (or the pseudogene TRBV3-2) with TRBJ1-3; D unresolved. Germline V lookup: CDR1 LGHDT, CDR2 YNNKEL (reference sequence). This CDR3 comprises 17 residues. V was clipped by 0 bases and J by 0 bases, with 12 bases between them. CDR3: CASSQEVRASSGNTIYF. The CDR3 nucleotides read TGTGCCAGCAGCCAAGAAGTCCGCGCAAGCTCTGGAAACACCATATATTTT.

This chain joins TRBV19 and TRBJ2-5, with TRBD2 matching over 9 bases. From germline, CDR1 is LNHDA and CDR2 SQIVND (reference sequence). V lost 3 bases and J lost 4; bases outside the gene matches: 6. This CDR3 is built from 15 residues. The DNA of the CDR3 is TGTGCCAGTAGTATGGGCGGGGGGGCGTTAGAGACCCAGTACTTC. Translated: CASSMGGGALETQYF.

In this sample, this clone turned up a few times. This chain links TRBV5-1 with TRBJ2-4, with TRBD2 matching over 11 bases. Trimming at V came to 5 bases and at J to 0 bases, leaving 13 bases not matched to a gene. CDR3 length: 19 residues. Per germline, CDR1 SGHRS and CDR2 YFSETQ. The CDR3 loop is CASRPSSGRTTIAKNIQYF. The CDR3 DNA follows: TGCGCCAGCAGACCTTCTAGCGGGAGGACGACAATAGCCAAAAACATTCAGTACTTC.

The rearrangement uses TRBV10-2 and TRBJ1-1; D ambiguous. The CDR3 extends over 13 amino acids. Germline V gives CDR1 WSHSY, CDR2 SAAADI. The ends were cut back, 2 bases at V and 1 base at J, with 5 bases in the middle. The DNA of the CDR3 is TGCGCCAGCAGTGAGGCAGAGAACACTGAAGCTTTCTTT. Its protein is CASSEAENTEAFF.

For the CDR3, the DNA is TGTGCCTGGAGTCCGAGTTACAATGAGCAGTTCTTC. Amino acids: CAWSPSYNEQFF. The genes are TRBV30 and TRBJ2-1, with D unresolved. Germline V gene lookup returns CDR1 GTSNPN and CDR2 SVGIG (reference sequence). V shed 2 bases and J shed 4 bases, with 6 bases lying between them. This CDR3 spans 12 amino acids.

The gene calls are TRBV11-3 and TRBJ1-1; 11 bases map to TRBD1. This CDR3 is 14 amino acids long. Trimming took 8 bases from V and 4 from J; bases not matched to a gene: 6. Germline V gives CDR1 SGHNT, CDR2 YENEEA. The CDR3 DNA sequence: TGTGCCAGCGCAACCGGGACAGGGGGCACTGAAGCTTTCTTT. Residues: CASATGTGGTEAFF.

The chain joins TRBV28 to TRBJ2-7, with TRBD2 identical over 11 bases. With 6 bases clipped from V and 3 bases from J, the junction kept 13 bases outside the gene matches. Per germline, CDR1 MDHEN and CDR2 SYDVKM. This CDR3 spans 17 amino acids. The DNA for the CDR3 is TGTGCCAGCAGCTCTGATACAACCGGACTAGCGGGCTACGAGCAGTACTTC. Its translation: CASSSDTTGLAGYEQYF. The full variable domain, with the rest looked up from reference TRBV28 and TRBJ2-7, is DVKVTQSSRYLVKRTGEKVFLECVQDMDHENMFWYRQDPGLGLRLIYFSYDVKMKEKGDIPEGYSVSREKKERFSLILESASTNQTSMYLCASSSDTTGLAGYEQYFGPGTRLTVT.

This clone was picked up a small number of times. The chain joins TRBV6-5 to TRBJ1-1, with D unresolved. The ends were cut back, 3 bases at V and 1 base at J, with 3 bases in the middle. The length of the CDR3 is 12 residues. The germline CDR1 and CDR2 sequences are MNHEY and SVGAGI. The CDR3: CASSYRNTEAFF. Here the CDR3 DNA reads TGTGCCAGCAGTTATCGGAACACTGAAGCTTTCTTT.

This chain links TRBV9 with TRBJ2-3, with D perhaps TRBD1 (6 bases). V was clipped by 4 bases and J by 2 bases, with 14 bases between them. CDR1 is SGDLS and CDR2 is YYNGEE in the germline V gene. The CDR3 is 15 residues long. CDR3 nucleotide sequence: TGTGCCAGCAGCATAACCCCAGGGGTCACAGATACGCAGTATTTT. Translated, it gives CASSITPGVTDTQYF.

The rearrangement links TRBV10-2 to TRBJ2-7; D is perhaps TRBD1 (6 bases). Germline CDR1 WSHSY, CDR2 SAAADI. Trimming cost V 7 bases and J 0 bases, with 13 bases left between them. The CDR3 consists of 14 residues. CDR3 bases: TGCGCCAGCACCCTTGACAGGAACTCCTACGAGCAGTACTTC. Translated: CASTLDRNSYEQYF.

The rearrangement uses TRBV14 and TRBJ1-2; D gene ambiguous. V lost 1 base and J lost 8, with 11 bases in between. Germline values: CDR1 SGHDN, CDR2 FVKESK. This CDR3 is built from 13 residues. CDR3 loop: CASSQAGAGGYTF. CDR3 in DNA: TGTGCCAGCAGCCAAGCCGGTGCGGGGGGCTACACCTTC.

V is TRBV12-3 or TRBV12-4 and J is TRBJ1-2; D unclear. V dropped 6 bases and J dropped 0 bases, with 8 bases sitting between them. This CDR3 has 13 residues. The CDR3 nucleotides are TGTGCCAGCAGGGCATCTTCTAACTATGGCTACACCTTC. This encodes CASRASSNYGYTF.

The chain combines TRBV4-1 with TRBJ1-1; 8 bases match TRBD1. V shed 0 bases and J 4 bases; nucleotides not matched to a gene: 7. Germline V gene data show CDR1 as MGHRA and CDR2 as YSYEKL. The CDR3 covers 16 residues. The CDR3 DNA is TGCGCCAGCAGCCAAGAGGACAGGGCTAGGATCACTGAAGCTTTCTTT. Protein product: CASSQEDRARITEAFF.

Only a few counts were recorded for this clone. This chain uses TRBV19 with TRBJ1-5; D is unresolved. CDR1 LNHDA and CDR2 SQIVND come from the germline V gene (reference sequence). This CDR3 is built from 12 residues. The V end was cut by 6 bases, the J end by 7 bases, with 10 bases between. The CDR3 protein is CASRSPGQPQHF. CDR3 nucleotides: TGTGCCAGTAGGAGCCCCGGGCAGCCCCAGCATTTT.